A single sample is the source of the 2 T cell receptor beta chains below, sequenced in a study of a mutant IDH1 vaccine in newly diagnosed glioma. No antigen has been assigned to these receptors. Assay used: immunoSEQ multiplex PCR; TCRdb lists only in-frame clones, some missing. This table has about 52,000 clones, roughly 90% appearing once. Documented time point: week 11, during vaccination. What each vaccine dose contained was 300 ug of mutant IDH1 20-mer peptide, accompanied by topical imiquimod. The sample consisted of PBMCs, taken from a glioma patient whose treatment included an IDH1 peptide vaccine. The receptors derive from a man in his forties or fifties with glioma.

V usage is TRBV15 and J usage is TRBJ2-2, with 8 bases aligning to TRBD2. The trim removed 0 bases at V and 5 bases at J, leaving 5 bases unmatched. From germline, CDR1 is LNHNV and CDR2 YYDKDF (reference sequence). This CDR3 has 16 residues. As DNA, the CDR3 is TGTGCCACCAGCAGAGAAAGGACTAGCCTGACCGGGGAGCTGTTTTTT. This encodes CATSRERTSLTGELFF.

The chain couples TRBV5-6 to TRBJ2-1, with no clear D. Trimming stripped 2 bases from V and 6 bases from J, with 12 bases between. The CDR3 loop spans 14 amino acids. Germline CDR1 SGHDT, CDR2 YYEEEE. This chain's CDR3 is CASSLGKLSNEQFF. The DNA of the CDR3 is TGTGCCAGCAGCTTAGGAAAGTTGAGCAATGAGCAGTTCTTC.